The source of this T cell receptor (beta chain) is a study of patients and donors after allogeneic stem cell transplantation. This clonotype occurred many times. MiXCR, applied by TCRdb to the RT-PCR reads, yields one record per CDR3 protein. Found here are roughly 230,000 distinct CDR3 sequences, 14% of them singletons; the top ten hold 11%. Trimming removed 5 bases from V and 11 bases from J, with 9 bases in between. Germline V gene data show CDR1 as SGHAT and CDR2 as FQNNGV. This CDR3 contains 10 residues. Sequenced input: blood, either unsorted or a sorted T cell fraction (not recorded which). The V call is TRBV11-2, the J call TRBJ1-1; D gene ambiguous. The receptor's source is a human donor who was either an allogeneic HSCT recipient or a stem cell or donor lymphocyte infusion donor (not recorded which). It is not recorded whose cells these are; they may come from a transplant donor. The CDR3 DNA is TGTGCCAGCAGCCTGCGTATGGCTTTCTTT. This translates into CASSLRMAFF.